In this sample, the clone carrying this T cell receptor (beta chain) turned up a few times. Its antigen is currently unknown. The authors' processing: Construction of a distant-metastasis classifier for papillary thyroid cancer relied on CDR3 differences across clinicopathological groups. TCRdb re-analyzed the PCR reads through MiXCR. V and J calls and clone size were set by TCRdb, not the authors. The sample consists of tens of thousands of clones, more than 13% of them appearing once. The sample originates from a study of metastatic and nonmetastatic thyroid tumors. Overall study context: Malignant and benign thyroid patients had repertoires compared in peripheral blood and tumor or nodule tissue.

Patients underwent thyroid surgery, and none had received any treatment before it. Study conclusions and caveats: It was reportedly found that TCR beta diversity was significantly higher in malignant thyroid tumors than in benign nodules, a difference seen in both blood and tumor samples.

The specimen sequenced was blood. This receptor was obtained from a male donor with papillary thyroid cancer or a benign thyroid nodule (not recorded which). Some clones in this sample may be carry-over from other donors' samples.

The CDR3 spells CASQYAYEQYF. CDR3 bases: TGTGCCAGCCAGTACGCCTACGAGCAGTACTTC. The rearrangement links TRBV6-1 to TRBJ2-7; D call uncertain. Trimming took off 8 bases at V and 2 bases at J, with 7 bases between the two ends. Germline V CDR1 and CDR2: MNHNS, SASEGT. The CDR3 sequence is 11 residues long.